The rows below give T cell receptor beta chains drawn from one sample of a study of identical twins. TCRdb called the 5' RACE reads again in MiXCR, with one record for every CDR3 protein. The sample has 1.5 million to 2 million distinct CDR3 sequences; 25% to 35% are singletons. The sequenced sample was cord blood. The receptors come from a newborn girl in good health. Each CDR3 is given with its conserved first and last residue. Fields, in order: V gene, D gene, clone size, J gene, CDR3 protein, CDR3 DNA. D genes are given only for firm matches. Only part of the rows carry a size: once, few, many, or a class if the clone is expanded.

V gene: TRBV20-1; D gene: TRBD2; clone size: .; J gene: TRBJ2-6; CDR3 protein: CSARARLAVFSGANVLTF; CDR3 DNA: TGCAGTGCTAGAGCCCGACTAGCGGTGTTCTCTGGGGCCAACGTCCTGACTTTC
V gene: TRBV7-2; D gene: .; clone size: .; J gene: TRBJ2-7; CDR3 protein: CASSLEGQTHYEQYF; CDR3 DNA: TGTGCCAGCAGCTTAGAGGGTCAGACCCACTACGAGCAGTACTTC
V gene: TRBV29-1; D gene: TRBD2; clone size: many; J gene: TRBJ2-3; CDR3 protein: CSVGGGDTQYF; CDR3 DNA: TGCAGCGTTGGGGGGGGAGATACGCAGTATTTT
V gene: TRBV11-2; D gene: .; clone size: .; J gene: TRBJ1-2; CDR3 protein: CASSLTLTAYGYTF; CDR3 DNA: TGTGCCAGCAGCCTAACCCTTACAGCTTATGGCTACACCTTC
V gene: TRBV20-1; D gene: TRBD2; clone size: .; J gene: TRBJ2-3; CDR3 protein: CSARRLAGANTQYF; CDR3 DNA: TGCAGTGCAAGAAGACTAGCGGGAGCAAATACGCAGTATTTT
V gene: TRBV20-1; D gene: .; clone size: few; J gene: TRBJ2-7; CDR3 protein: CSARPGSAYEQYF; CDR3 DNA: TGCAGTGCTCGACCCGGGTCAGCCTACGAGCAGTACTTC
V gene: TRBV20-1; D gene: .; clone size: many; J gene: TRBJ1-2; CDR3 protein: CSASPYRDGYTF; CDR3 DNA: TGCAGTGCTAGTCCCTACAGGGATGGCTACACCTTC
V gene: TRBV12-3/TRBV12-4; D gene: TRBD1; clone size: .; J gene: TRBJ1-1; CDR3 protein: CASSPGQGGTAEAFF; CDR3 DNA: TGTGCCAGCAGTCCGGGACAGGGAGGGACGGCTGAAGCTTTCTTT
V gene: TRBV15; D gene: TRBD1; clone size: few; J gene: TRBJ1-2; CDR3 protein: CATSSGATGPPFNYGYTF; CDR3 DNA: TGTGCCACCAGCAGCGGAGCGACAGGGCCTCCCTTTAACTATGGCTACACCTTC
V gene: TRBV12-3/TRBV12-4; D gene: .; clone size: many; J gene: TRBJ2-7; CDR3 protein: CASSYLDYEQYF; CDR3 DNA: TGTGCCAGCAGTTACCTGGACTACGAGCAGTACTTC